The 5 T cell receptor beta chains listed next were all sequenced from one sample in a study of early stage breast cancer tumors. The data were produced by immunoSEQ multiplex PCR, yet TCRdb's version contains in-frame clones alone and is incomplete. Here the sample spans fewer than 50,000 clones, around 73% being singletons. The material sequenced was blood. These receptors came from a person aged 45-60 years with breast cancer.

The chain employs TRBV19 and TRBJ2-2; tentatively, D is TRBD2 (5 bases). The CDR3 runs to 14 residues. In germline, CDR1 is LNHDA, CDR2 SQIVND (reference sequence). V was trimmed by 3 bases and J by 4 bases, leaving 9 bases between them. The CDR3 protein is CASSIRGSTGELFF. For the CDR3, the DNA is TGTGCCAGTAGTATCCGAGGGAGCACCGGGGAGCTGTTTTTT.

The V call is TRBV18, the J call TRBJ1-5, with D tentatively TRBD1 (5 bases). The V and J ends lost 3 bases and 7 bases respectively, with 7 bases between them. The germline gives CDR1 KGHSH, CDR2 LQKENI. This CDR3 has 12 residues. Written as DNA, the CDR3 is TGTGCCAGCTCACCTGGGGCGCAGCCCCAGCATTTT. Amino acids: CASSPGAQPQHF.

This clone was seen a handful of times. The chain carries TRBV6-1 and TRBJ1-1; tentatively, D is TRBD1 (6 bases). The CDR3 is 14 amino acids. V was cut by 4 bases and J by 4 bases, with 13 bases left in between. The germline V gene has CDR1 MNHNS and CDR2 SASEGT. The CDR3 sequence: CASSGEQGSTEAFF. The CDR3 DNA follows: TGTGCCAGCAGTGGAGAACAGGGTTCCACTGAAGCTTTCTTT.

CDR3 nucleotide sequence: TGTGCCAGCTCACCTTCCCAGAGCACAGATACGCAGTATTTT. It yields the protein CASSPSQSTDTQYF. The chain has TRBV18 and TRBJ2-3, with D unclear. CDR1 and CDR2 from the germline V gene are KGHSH and LQKENI. The CDR3 extends over 14 amino acids. Trimming took off 3 bases at V and 0 bases at J, with 7 bases between the two ends.

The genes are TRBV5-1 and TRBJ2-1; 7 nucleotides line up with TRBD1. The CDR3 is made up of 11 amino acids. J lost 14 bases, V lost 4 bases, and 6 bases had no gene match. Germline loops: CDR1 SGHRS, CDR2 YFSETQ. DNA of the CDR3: TGCGCCAGCAGCACGACAGGGTCGGAGTTCTTC. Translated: CASSTTGSEFF.